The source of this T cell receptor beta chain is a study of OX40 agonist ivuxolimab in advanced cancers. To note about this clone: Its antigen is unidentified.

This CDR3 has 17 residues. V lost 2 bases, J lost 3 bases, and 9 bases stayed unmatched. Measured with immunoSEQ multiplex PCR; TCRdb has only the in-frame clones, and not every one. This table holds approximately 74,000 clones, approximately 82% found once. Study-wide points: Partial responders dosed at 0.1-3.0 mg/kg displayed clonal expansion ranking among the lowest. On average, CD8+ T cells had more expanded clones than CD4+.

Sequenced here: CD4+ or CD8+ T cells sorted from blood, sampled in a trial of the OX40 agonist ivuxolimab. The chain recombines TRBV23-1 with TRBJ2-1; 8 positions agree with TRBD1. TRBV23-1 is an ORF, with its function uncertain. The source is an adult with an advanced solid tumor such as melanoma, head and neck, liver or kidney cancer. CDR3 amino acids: CASSQVAGGNDYNEQFF. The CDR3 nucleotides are TGCGCCAGCAGTCAAGTTGCAGGGGGCAATGACTACAATGAGCAGTTCTTC.